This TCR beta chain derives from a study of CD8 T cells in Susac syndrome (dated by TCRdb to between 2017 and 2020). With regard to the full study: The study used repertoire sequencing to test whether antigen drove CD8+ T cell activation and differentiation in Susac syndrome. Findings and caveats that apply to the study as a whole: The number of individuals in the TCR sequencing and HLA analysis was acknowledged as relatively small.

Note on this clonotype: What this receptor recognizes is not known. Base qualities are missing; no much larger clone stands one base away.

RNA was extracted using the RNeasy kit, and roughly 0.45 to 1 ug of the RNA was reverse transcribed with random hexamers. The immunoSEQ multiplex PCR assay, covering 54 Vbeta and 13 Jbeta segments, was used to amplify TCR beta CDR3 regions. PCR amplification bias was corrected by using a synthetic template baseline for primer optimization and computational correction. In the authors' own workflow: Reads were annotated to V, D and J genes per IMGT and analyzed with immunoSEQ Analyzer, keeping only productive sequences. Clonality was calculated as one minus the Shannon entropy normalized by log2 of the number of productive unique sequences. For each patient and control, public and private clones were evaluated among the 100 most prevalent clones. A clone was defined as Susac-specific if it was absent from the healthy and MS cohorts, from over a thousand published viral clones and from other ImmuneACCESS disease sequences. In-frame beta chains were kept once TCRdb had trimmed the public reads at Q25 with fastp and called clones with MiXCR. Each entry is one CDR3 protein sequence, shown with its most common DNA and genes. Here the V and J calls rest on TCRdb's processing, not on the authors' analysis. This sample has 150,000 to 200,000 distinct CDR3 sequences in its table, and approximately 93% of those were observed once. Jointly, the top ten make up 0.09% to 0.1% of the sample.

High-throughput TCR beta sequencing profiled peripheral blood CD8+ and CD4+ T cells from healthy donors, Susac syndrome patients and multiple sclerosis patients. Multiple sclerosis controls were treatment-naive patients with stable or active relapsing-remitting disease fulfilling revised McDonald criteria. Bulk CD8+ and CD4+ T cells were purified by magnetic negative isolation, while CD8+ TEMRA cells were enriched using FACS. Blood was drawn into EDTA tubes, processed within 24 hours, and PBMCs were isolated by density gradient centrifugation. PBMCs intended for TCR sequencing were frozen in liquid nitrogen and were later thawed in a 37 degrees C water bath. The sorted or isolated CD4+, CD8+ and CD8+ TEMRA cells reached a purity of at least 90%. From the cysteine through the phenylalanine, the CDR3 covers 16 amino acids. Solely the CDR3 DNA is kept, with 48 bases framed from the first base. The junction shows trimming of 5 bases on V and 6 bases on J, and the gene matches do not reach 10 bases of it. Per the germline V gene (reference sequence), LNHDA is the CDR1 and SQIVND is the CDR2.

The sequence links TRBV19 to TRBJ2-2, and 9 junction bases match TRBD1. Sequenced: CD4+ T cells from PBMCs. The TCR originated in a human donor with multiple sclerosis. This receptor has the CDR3 CASSSLGQGFPGELFF. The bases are TGTGCCAGTAGTTCTCTCGGACAGGGGTTTCCCGGGGAGCTGTTTTTT.